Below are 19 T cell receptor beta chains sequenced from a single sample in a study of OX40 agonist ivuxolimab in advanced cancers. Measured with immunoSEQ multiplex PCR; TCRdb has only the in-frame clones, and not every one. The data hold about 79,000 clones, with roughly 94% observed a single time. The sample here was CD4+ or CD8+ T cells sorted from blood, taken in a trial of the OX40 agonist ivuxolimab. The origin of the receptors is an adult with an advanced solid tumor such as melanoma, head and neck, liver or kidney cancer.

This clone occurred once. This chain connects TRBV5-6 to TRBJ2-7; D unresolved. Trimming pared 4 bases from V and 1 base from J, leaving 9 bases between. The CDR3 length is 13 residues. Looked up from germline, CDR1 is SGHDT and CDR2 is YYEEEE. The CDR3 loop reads CASSQQESYEQYF. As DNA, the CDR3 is TGTGCCAGCAGCCAGCAAGAGTCCTACGAGCAGTACTTC. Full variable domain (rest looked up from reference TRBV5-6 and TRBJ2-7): DAGVTQSPTHLIKTRGQQVTLRCSPKSGHDTVSWYQQALGQGPQFIFQYYEEEERQRGNFPDRFSGHQFPNYSSELNVNALLLGDSALYLCASSQQESYEQYFGPGTRLTVT.

Here the CDR3 DNA reads TGTGCCAGCAGCTTAGTGTGGACCCGCCGAGGAGATACGCAGTATTTT. This codes for CASSLVWTRRGDTQYF. The J gene is TRBJ2-3, the V gene TRBV7-6, with D hard to call. Trimming left V 1 base short and J 5 bases short, with 16 bases between. CDR3 length: 16 residues. The germline V gene encodes CDR1 SGHVS and CDR2 FNYEAQ.

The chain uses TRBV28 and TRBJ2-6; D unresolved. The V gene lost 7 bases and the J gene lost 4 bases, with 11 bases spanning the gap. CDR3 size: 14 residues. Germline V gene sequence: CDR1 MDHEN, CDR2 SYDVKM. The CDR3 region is CASIREAGANVLTF. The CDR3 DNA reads TGTGCCAGCATAAGGGAAGCCGGGGCCAACGTCCTGACTTTC.

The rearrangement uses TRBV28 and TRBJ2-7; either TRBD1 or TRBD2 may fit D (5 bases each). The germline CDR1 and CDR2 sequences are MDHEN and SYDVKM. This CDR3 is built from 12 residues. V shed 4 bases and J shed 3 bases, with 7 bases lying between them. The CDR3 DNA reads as TGTGCCAGCAGTTGGGGGAGCTACGAGCAGTACTTC. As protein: CASSWGSYEQYF.

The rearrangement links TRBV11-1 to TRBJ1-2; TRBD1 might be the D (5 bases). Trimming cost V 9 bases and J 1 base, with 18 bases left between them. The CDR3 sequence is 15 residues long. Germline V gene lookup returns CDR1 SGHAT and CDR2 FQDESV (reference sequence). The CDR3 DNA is TGTGCCAGTTCGCCCGTGACAGACCTTAACTATGGCTACACCTTC. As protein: CASSPVTDLNYGYTF.

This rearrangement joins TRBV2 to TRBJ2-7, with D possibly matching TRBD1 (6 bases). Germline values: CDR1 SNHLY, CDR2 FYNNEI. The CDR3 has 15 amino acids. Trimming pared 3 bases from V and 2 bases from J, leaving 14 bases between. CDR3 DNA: TGTGCCAGCAGTGAGGGAGACAGGCGCACCTACGAGCAGTACTTC. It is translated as CASSEGDRRTYEQYF.

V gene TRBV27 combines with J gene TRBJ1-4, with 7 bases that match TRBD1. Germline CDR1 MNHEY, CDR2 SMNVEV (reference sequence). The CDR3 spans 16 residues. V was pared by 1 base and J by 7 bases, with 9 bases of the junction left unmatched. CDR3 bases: TGTGCCAGCAGTTTATGGCCCGGGACAGAGGCTGAAAAACTGTTTTTT. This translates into CASSLWPGTEAEKLFF.

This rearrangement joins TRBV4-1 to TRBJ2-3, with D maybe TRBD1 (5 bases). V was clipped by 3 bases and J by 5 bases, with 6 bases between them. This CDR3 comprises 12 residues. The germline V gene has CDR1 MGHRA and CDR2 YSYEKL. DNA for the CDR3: TGCGCCAGCAGCCACCAGGGAGATACGCAGTATTTT. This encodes CASSHQGDTQYF.

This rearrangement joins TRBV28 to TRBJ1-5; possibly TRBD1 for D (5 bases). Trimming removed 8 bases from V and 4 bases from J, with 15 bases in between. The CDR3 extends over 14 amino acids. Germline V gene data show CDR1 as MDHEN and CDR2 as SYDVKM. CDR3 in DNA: TGTGCCAGCTGGGCAGGGTTTGGAAATCAGCCCCAGCATTTT. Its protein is CASWAGFGNQPQHF. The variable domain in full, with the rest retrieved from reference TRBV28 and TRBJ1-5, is DVKVTQSSRYLVKRTGEKVFLECVQDMDHENMFWYRQDPGLGLRLIYFSYDVKMKEKGDIPEGYSVSREKKERFSLILESASTNQTSMYLCASWAGFGNQPQHFGDGTRLSIL.

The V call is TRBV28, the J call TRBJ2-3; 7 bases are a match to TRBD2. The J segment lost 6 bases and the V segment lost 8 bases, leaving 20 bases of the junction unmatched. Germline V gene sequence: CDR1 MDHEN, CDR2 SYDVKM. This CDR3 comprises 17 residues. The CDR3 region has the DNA TGTGCCAGCGGACTAGTATTGGCGGGAGATGATGTGGATACGCAGTATTTT. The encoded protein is CASGLVLAGDDVDTQYF.

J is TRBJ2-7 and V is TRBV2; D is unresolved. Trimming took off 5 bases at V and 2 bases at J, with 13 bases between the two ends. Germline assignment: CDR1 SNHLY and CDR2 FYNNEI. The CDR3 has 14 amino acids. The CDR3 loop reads CASSPAPHTYEQYF. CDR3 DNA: TGTGCCAGCAGTCCCGCGCCCCATACCTACGAGCAGTACTTC.

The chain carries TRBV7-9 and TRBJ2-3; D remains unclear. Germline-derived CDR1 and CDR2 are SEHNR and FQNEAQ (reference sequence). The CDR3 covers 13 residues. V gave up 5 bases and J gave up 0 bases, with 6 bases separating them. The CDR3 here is CASSPDSTDTQYF. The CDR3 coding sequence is TGTGCCAGCAGCCCGGACAGCACAGATACGCAGTATTTT.

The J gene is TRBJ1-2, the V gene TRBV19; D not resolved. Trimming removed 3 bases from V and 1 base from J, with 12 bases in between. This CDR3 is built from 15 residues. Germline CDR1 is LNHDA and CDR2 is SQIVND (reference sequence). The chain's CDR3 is CASSIPGVFNYGYTF. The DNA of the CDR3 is TGTGCCAGTAGTATCCCTGGGGTCTTTAACTATGGCTACACCTTC.

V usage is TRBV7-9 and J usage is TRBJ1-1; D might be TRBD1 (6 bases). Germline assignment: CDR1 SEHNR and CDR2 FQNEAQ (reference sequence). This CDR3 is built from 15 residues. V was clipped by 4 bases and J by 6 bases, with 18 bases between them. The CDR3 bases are TGTGCCAGCAGCTCCTCCCTCGGGGGGCACCCTGAAGCTTTCTTT. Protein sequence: CASSSSLGGHPEAFF. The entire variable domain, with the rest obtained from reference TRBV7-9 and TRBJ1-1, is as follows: DTGVSQNPRHKITKRGQNVTFRCDPISEHNRLYWYRQTLGQGPEFLTYFQNEAQLEKSRLLSDRFSAERPKGSFSTLEIQRTEQGDSAMYLCASSSSLGGHPEAFFGQGTRLTVV.

This CDR3 is CASSPQGANGELFF. As DNA, the CDR3 is TGTGCCAGCAGTCCCCAGGGGGCTAACGGGGAGCTGTTTTTT. This rearrangement joins TRBV27 to TRBJ2-2; 8 bases fit TRBD1. Germline CDR1 MNHEY, CDR2 SMNVEV (reference sequence). The CDR3 contains 14 residues. Losses at the gene ends were 5 bases for V and 7 bases for J; bases not matched to a gene: 6.

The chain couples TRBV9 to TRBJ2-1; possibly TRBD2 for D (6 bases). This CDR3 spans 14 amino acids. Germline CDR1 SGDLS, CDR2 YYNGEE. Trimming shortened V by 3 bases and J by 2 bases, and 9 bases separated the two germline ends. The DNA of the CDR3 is TGTGCCAGCAGCGACCGACTAGCCTACAATGAGCAGTTCTTC. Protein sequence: CASSDRLAYNEQFF.

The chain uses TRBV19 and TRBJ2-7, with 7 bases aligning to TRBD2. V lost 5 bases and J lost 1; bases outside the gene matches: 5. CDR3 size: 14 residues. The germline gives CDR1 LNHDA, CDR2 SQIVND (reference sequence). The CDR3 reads CASSWTGGSYEQYF. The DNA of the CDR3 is TGTGCCAGTAGTTGGACGGGAGGATCCTACGAGCAGTACTTC. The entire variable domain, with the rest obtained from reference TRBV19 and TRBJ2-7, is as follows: DGGITQSPKYLFRKEGQNVTLSCEQNLNHDAMYWYRQDPGQGLRLIYYSQIVNDFQKGDIAEGYSVSREKKESFPLTVTSAQKNPTAFYLCASSWTGGSYEQYFGPGTRLTVT.

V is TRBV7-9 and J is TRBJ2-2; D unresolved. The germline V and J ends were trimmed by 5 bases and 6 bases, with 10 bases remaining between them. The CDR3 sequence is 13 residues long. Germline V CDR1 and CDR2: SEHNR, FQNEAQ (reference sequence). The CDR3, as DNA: TGTGCCAGCAGCCCTATTGCGGCCGGGGAGCTGTTTTTT. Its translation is CASSPIAAGELFF. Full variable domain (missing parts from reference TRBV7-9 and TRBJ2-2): DTGVSQNPRHKITKRGQNVTFRCDPISEHNRLYWYRQTLGQGPEFLTYFQNEAQLEKSRLLSDRFSAERPKGSFSTLEIQRTEQGDSAMYLCASSPIAAGELFFGEGSRLTVL.

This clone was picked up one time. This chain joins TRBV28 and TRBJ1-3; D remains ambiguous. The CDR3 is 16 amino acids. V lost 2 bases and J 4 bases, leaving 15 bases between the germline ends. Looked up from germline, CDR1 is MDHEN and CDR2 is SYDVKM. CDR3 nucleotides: TGTGCCAGCAGTTTAGAGCCCCCCGGTGGGGGAAACACCATATATTTT. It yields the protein CASSLEPPGGGNTIYF.